The T cell receptor beta chain under discussion was sequenced for a study of vaccination and CD4 T cells after COVID-19. This CDR3 is built from 17 residues. The V gene's germline CDR1 is ENHRY and CDR2 SYGVKD. Treatment of the sample: roughly ten-day PBMC culture with coronavirus spike peptide pools or control peptides (ViraFEST assay). Those CD4+ T cells from the unexposed donor predate the COVID-19 pandemic (2011-2018). This clonotype was seen only once. Its antigen is undetermined. The germline gene is not matched at one end of the junction; a read error may be the cause. Sequence data for DNA of cultured CD4+ T cells were generated by the Oncomine TCR Beta short-read assay. TCRdb passed the PCR reads through MiXCR, listing each CDR3 protein once. The sample lists fewer than 5,000 distinct CDR3 sequences; approximately 76% were seen once.

Source material: CD4+ T cells from blood, cultured in vitro. The V call is TRBV10-3, the J call TRBJ1-1, with TRBD1 matching over 7 bases. This sequence was found in a human donor in good health. The CDR3 DNA is TGTGTCATCATGGGCAGGGGGGGATTTGGTGAGGACACTGAAGCTTTCTTT. It codes for CVIMGRGGFGEDTEAFF.